Below, 29 T cell receptor beta chains from the same sample are listed, as sequenced in a study of molecular identifiers for immune sequencing clone quantification. TCRdb reprocessed the PCR reads via MiXCR and lists one record per CDR3 protein. The sample records a few hundred thousand distinct CDR3 sequences, roughly 25% being singletons. Sequencing was done on a sample of naive CD8+ T cells from blood, with Jurkat cell RNA spiked in. The subset denotes: FACS-sorted CD8+CD4-CCR7+CD45RA+ naive T cells. The origin of the receptors is a human donor in good health. Some libraries in this study had Jurkat cell RNA spiked in.

This clonotype was counted ten times or more. The V gene is TRBV30, the J gene TRBJ2-2; possibly TRBD1 for D (6 bases). The CDR3 is made up of 16 amino acids. Germline V gene sequence: CDR1 GTSNPN, CDR2 SVGIG (reference sequence). V shed 2 bases and J shed 1 base, with 14 bases lying between them. The CDR3 DNA reads TGTGCCTGGAGTATTTGGGACAACCAGAACACCGGGGAGCTGTTTTTT. Amino acids: CAWSIWDNQNTGELFF.

The rearrangement uses TRBV18 and TRBJ2-5, with TRBD1 matching 7 bases. This CDR3 comprises 17 residues. Germline lookup yields CDR1 KGHSH and CDR2 LQKENI. The J segment lost 5 bases and the V segment lost 3 bases, leaving 15 bases of the junction unmatched. CDR3 in amino acids: CASSPGDSQHNRETQYF. The CDR3 region has the DNA TGTGCCAGCTCACCGGGGGACAGTCAACACAACCGGGAGACCCAGTACTTC.

This chain joins TRBV12-3 or TRBV12-4 and TRBJ1-1; 8 positions match TRBD1. The CDR3 extends over 15 amino acids. Unmatched junction bases numbered 5, after V lost 0 bases and J lost 5 bases. The CDR3 reads CASSLAATGATEAFF. CDR3 DNA sequence: TGTGCCAGCAGTTTAGCAGCGACAGGGGCTACTGAAGCTTTCTTT.

Concerning this clonotype: This may come from a read error, since a much larger clone is one base off. The gene calls are TRBV2 and TRBJ1-5; D possibly corresponds to TRBD1 (5 bases). The germline CDR1 and CDR2 sequences are SNHLY and FYNNEI. This CDR3 contains 14 residues. The CDR3 DNA follows: TGTGCCAGCAGTGCAGGGTATAGCAATCAGCCCAAGCATTTT. Translated, it gives CASSAGYSNQPKHF. Variable domain in full (rest from reference TRBV2 and TRBJ1-5): EPEVTQTPSHQVTQMGQEVILRCVPISNHLYFYWYRQILGQKVEFLVSFYNNEISEKSEIFDDQFSVERPDGSNFTLKIRSTKLEDSAMYFCASSAGYSNQPKHFGDGTRLSIL.

The chain joins TRBV7-9 to TRBJ1-1, with D uncertain. The CDR3 runs to 12 residues. Trimming took off 7 bases at V and 3 bases at J, with 9 bases between the two ends. Germline V gene data show CDR1 as SEHNR and CDR2 as FQNEAQ (reference sequence). The CDR3 spells CASTGRDTEAFF. In DNA, the CDR3 is TGTGCCAGCACTGGGAGGGACACTGAAGCTTTCTTT.

V and J are TRBV29-1 and TRBJ2-2; no firm D call. The germline CDR1 and CDR2 sequences are SQVTM and ANQGSEA. V lost 3 bases and J lost 2, with 10 bases in between. The CDR3 has 14 residues. DNA of the CDR3: TGCAGCGTTGACGAAGGTTTCAACACCGGGGAGCTGTTTTTT. Amino acid sequence: CSVDEGFNTGELFF.

This clonotype appeared a few times. The genes are TRBV6-2 or TRBV6-3 and TRBJ2-3; D is possibly TRBD1 or TRBD2 (5 bases each). Germline loops: CDR1 MNHEY, CDR2 SVGEGT. CDR3 size: 15 residues. The V gene lost 4 bases and the J gene lost 4 bases, with 15 bases spanning the gap. The DNA of the CDR3 is TGTGCCAGCAGTTTCGTTGGGGCCGGGGCAGATACGCAGTATTTT. Translated: CASSFVGAGADTQYF.

The rearrangement uses TRBV5-1 and TRBJ2-5; D may be TRBD1 (6 bases). Trimming stripped 0 bases from V and 9 bases from J, with 18 bases between. The germline V gene has CDR1 SGHRS and CDR2 YFSETQ. The CDR3 contains 15 residues. The CDR3 here is CASSLAGSSGEPQYF. CDR3 in DNA: TGCGCCAGCAGCTTGGCCGGTAGCTCAGGGGAGCCCCAGTACTTC.

The V call is TRBV12-3 or TRBV12-4, the J call TRBJ2-1; TRBD1 matches at 8 bases. This CDR3 has 14 amino acids. The J segment lost 6 bases and the V segment lost 2 bases, leaving 3 bases of the junction unmatched. In DNA, the CDR3 is TGTGCCAGCAGTTTAACAGGGGGTATCAATGAGCAGTTCTTC. The encoded protein is CASSLTGGINEQFF.

With regard to this clonotype: It may be a read error: a sequence one base away is much more abundant. The chain is built from TRBV9 and TRBJ2-3, with D perhaps being TRBD1 or TRBD2 (6 bases each). Germline-derived CDR1 and CDR2 are SGDLS and YYNGEE. This CDR3 is 15 amino acids long. The CDR3 DNA follows: TGTGCCAGCAGCGCAGACGGGGGCCACACAGATACGCGGTATTTT. Amino acid sequence: CASSADGGHTDTRYF.

This clonotype was seen many times. This chain joins TRBV5-6 and TRBJ2-3; D is unclear. Between the trimmed V and J ends, which lost 1 base and 3 bases, there was a span of 12 bases. Germline V gives CDR1 SGHDT, CDR2 YYEEEE. This CDR3 spans 15 amino acids. DNA of the CDR3: TGTGCCAGCAGCTTGAGGCCTAGGGTTACAGATACGCAGTATTTT. This encodes CASSLRPRVTDTQYF.

This chain uses TRBV30 with TRBJ2-3; 11 bases match TRBD1. V gave up 3 bases and J gave up 6 bases; unmatched junction bases: 5. The CDR3 sequence is 14 residues long. CDR1 and CDR2 from the germline V gene are GTSNPN and SVGIG (reference sequence). In DNA, the CDR3 is TGTGCCTGGAGCCCGGGACAGGGGGTCGATACGCAGTATTTT. Its translation: CAWSPGQGVDTQYF.

The CDR3 sequence is CASSQDSGTQETQYF. The CDR3 DNA reads as TGTGCCAGCAGCCAAGATTCGGGGACCCAAGAGACCCAGTACTTC. V gene TRBV3-1 combines with J gene TRBJ2-5, with D perhaps assigned TRBD1 or TRBD2 (5 bases each). CDR1 and CDR2 (germline): LGHDT, YNNKEL (reference sequence). Trimming took off 0 bases at V and 1 base at J, with 9 bases between the two ends. CDR3 length equals 15 residues.

This clonotype turned up a few times. V usage is TRBV6-4 and J usage is TRBJ1-1, with 8 bases fitting TRBD1. Germline trimming cut 0 bases from V and 4 bases from J; bases unmatched to any gene: 1. CDR1 MRHNA and CDR2 SNTAGT come from the germline V gene. This CDR3 has 14 amino acids. Here the CDR3 reads CASSDSTGATEAFF. As DNA, the CDR3 is TGTGCCAGCAGTGACTCGACAGGGGCCACTGAAGCTTTCTTT.

The gene calls are TRBV7-9 and TRBJ2-2; D ambiguous. V dropped 5 bases and J dropped 7 bases, with 14 bases sitting between them. The CDR3 consists of 14 residues. In germline, CDR1 is SEHNR, CDR2 FQNEAQ (reference sequence). The chain's CDR3 is CASSRVIGFGELFF. The CDR3 nucleotides are TGTGCCAGCAGCCGTGTGATCGGGTTCGGGGAGCTGTTTTTT.

V usage is TRBV5-5 and J usage is TRBJ2-3; D could derive from TRBD1 or TRBD2 (5 bases each). The length of the CDR3 is 17 residues. In germline, CDR1 is SGHKS, CDR2 YYEKEE (reference sequence). Trimming shortened V by 2 bases and J by 2 bases, and 18 bases separated the two germline ends. The CDR3 loop reads CASSFGTGGPYTDTQYF. The DNA for the CDR3 is TGTGCCAGCAGCTTCGGTACTGGGGGACCCTACACAGATACGCAGTATTTT.

Notes on this clonotype: Without the conserved terminal phenylalanine or tryptophan, this CDR3 likely stems from a read error. V usage is TRBV7-2 and J usage is TRBJ2-7, with 12 bases lining up with TRBD2. The trim removed 5 bases at V and 0 bases at J, leaving 5 bases unmatched. The length of the CDR3 is 16 residues. Per germline, CDR1 SGHTA and CDR2 FQGNSA. The CDR3 spells CASSVGLAGTSYEQYS. In DNA, the CDR3 is TGTGCCAGCAGCGTCGGACTAGCGGGGACCTCCTACGAGCAGTACTCC.

This clonotype was seen at least ten times. The gene calls are TRBV4-1 and TRBJ1-1, with TRBD1 identical over 8 bases. The CDR3 covers 14 residues. With 1 base clipped from V and 10 bases from J, the junction kept 8 bases outside the gene matches. Germline values: CDR1 MGHRA, CDR2 YSYEKL. The CDR3 loop is CASSQVEQGGVAFF. The CDR3 region has the DNA TGCGCCAGCAGCCAAGTAGAACAGGGGGGAGTAGCTTTCTTT.

The chain uses TRBV28 and TRBJ2-7; no clear D. From germline, CDR1 is MDHEN and CDR2 SYDVKM. CDR3 length equals 15 residues. V shed 2 bases and J shed 1 base, with 12 bases lying between them. The CDR3 is CASSLGRTTSYEQYF. As DNA, the CDR3 is TGTGCCAGCAGTTTAGGGCGGACCACATCCTACGAGCAGTACTTC.

This clonotype was detected ten times or more. The chain joins TRBV29-1 to TRBJ1-3; D is ambiguous. This CDR3 region has 14 residues. The germline V gene has CDR1 SQVTM and CDR2 ANQGSEA. The ends were cut back, 0 bases at V and 0 bases at J, with 6 bases in the middle. CDR3 nucleotide sequence: TGCAGCGTTGAAGAACAGAGCTCTGGAAACACCATATATTTT. Residues: CSVEEQSSGNTIYF.

This clonotype was found a few times. The gene calls are TRBV30 and TRBJ2-3; 10 nucleotides match TRBD2. V was pared by 0 bases and J by 4 bases, with 7 bases of the junction left unmatched. Per germline, CDR1 GTSNPN and CDR2 SVGIG (reference sequence). The length of the CDR3 is 16 residues. CDR3 region: CAWSVGLAGVSDTQYF. The CDR3 DNA reads as TGTGCCTGGAGTGTGGGGCTAGCGGGAGTTTCAGATACGCAGTATTTT.

This clonotype was seen just once. Just one base apart from a much larger clone, this may be a read error. V is TRBV30 and J is TRBJ1-5; TRBD1 matches 7 bases. Germline values: CDR1 GTSNPN, CDR2 SVGIG (reference sequence). The CDR3 is 14 residues long. This chain's CDR3 is CAWSATGRGQPLHF. CDR3 in DNA: TGTGCCTGGAGTGCGACAGGGCGCGGTCAGCCCCTGCATTTT.

The table lists this clonotype with a few counts. J is TRBJ2-1 and V is TRBV6-5; possible D gene TRBD1, 6 bases. Looked up from germline, CDR1 is MNHEY and CDR2 is SVGAGI. The CDR3 sequence is 15 residues long. Trimming stripped 7 bases from V and 7 bases from J, with 20 bases between. CDR3 loop: CASTPSRGIGNEQFF. Here the CDR3 DNA reads TGTGCCAGCACCCCCTCTAGGGGGATTGGGAATGAGCAGTTCTTC.

V is TRBV7-2 and J is TRBJ2-7, with D maybe TRBD1 (6 bases). Germline lookup yields CDR1 SGHTA and CDR2 FQGNSA. Trimming removed 3 bases from V and 2 bases from J, with 11 bases in between. The CDR3 is 14 amino acids. The CDR3 spells CASSFYRVTYEQYF. The CDR3 bases are TGTGCCAGCAGCTTCTACAGGGTTACCTACGAGCAGTACTTC.

Notes on this clonotype: The final CDR3 position lacks the conserved phenylalanine or tryptophan, pointing to a likely read error. The chain has TRBV7-9 and TRBJ2-5, with D perhaps given as TRBD1 or TRBD2 (6 bases each). CDR1 SEHNR and CDR2 FQNEAQ come from the germline V gene (reference sequence). CDR3 length equals 16 residues. V lost 1 base and J lost 4, with 16 bases in between. CDR3 loop: CASSLEGARGAETQYL. The CDR3 DNA is TGTGCCAGCAGCTTAGAAGGGGCGAGGGGGGCAGAGACCCAGTACCTC.

This clonotype was found a few times. The V gene is TRBV6-2 or TRBV6-3, the J gene TRBJ1-5; 7 positions agree with TRBD1. CDR1 is MNHEY and CDR2 is SVGEGT in the germline V gene. The CDR3 consists of 14 residues. Trimming at V came to 4 bases and at J to 3 bases, leaving 3 bases not matched to a gene. The CDR3 reads CASSFGQVNQPQHF. In DNA form, the CDR3 reads TGTGCCAGCAGTTTCGGACAGGTCAATCAGCCCCAGCATTTT.

This clonotype occurred many times. The V gene is TRBV27, the J gene TRBJ1-6, with D hard to call. The germline V gene has CDR1 MNHEY and CDR2 SMNVEV (reference sequence). Deletions cut 7 bases from V and 7 bases from J, with 11 bases between. The CDR3 length is 13 residues. As DNA, the CDR3 is TGTGCCAGCACCCCGAGCCCAAATTCACCCCTCCACTTT. This translates into CASTPSPNSPLHF.

The rearrangement joins TRBV27 to TRBJ2-7; 7 bases line up with TRBD1. The germline CDR1 and CDR2 sequences are MNHEY and SMNVEV (reference sequence). This CDR3 region has 13 residues. The junction had 6 bases not matched to a gene; V was cut back by 3 bases and J by 7 bases. The CDR3 is CASSFGDSREQYF. The CDR3 DNA reads TGTGCCAGCAGTTTTGGGGACAGCAGGGAGCAGTACTTC.

Many counts were recorded for this clonotype. This chain uses TRBV7-2 with TRBJ2-7; D unclear. V was shortened by 0 bases and J by 3 bases, with 12 bases between the two germline ends. From germline, CDR1 is SGHTA and CDR2 FQGNSA. The CDR3 has 15 amino acids. The CDR3 loop is CASSLAVLGGYEQYF. CDR3 nucleotides: TGTGCCAGCAGCTTAGCAGTCCTAGGCGGCTACGAGCAGTACTTC.